The 17 T cell receptor beta chains below come from one sample, sequenced in a study of vaccination effects on CD4 cells after COVID-19. The culture ran for 10 days, and then CD4+ T cells were isolated. Two-dose BNT162b2 or mRNA-1273 vaccination was given to participants. Data came from immunoSEQ multiplex PCR; TCRdb stores just in-frame clones and leaves some out. The sample contains about 73,000 clones, around 67% of which appear only once. These TCRs' antigens remain unknown. The sequencing here drew on CD4+ T cells from PBMCs cultured without peptide, taken after COVID-19 vaccination. The receptor source for this set is a human donor who received a COVID-19 vaccine.

The CDR3 DNA reads as TGTGCCAGCAGCAGGGTTAGAGTTGAGGGCGTCCCAGAGACCCAGTACTTC. It translates to CASSRVRVEGVPETQYF. The chain couples TRBV7-9 to TRBJ2-5, with TRBD2 as a possible D gene (5 bases). V was trimmed by 5 bases and J by 4 bases, leaving 23 bases between them. Germline V gene data show CDR1 as SEHNR and CDR2 as FQNEAQ (reference sequence). This CDR3 region has 17 residues. The entire variable domain, with the rest obtained from reference TRBV7-9 and TRBJ2-5, is as follows: DTGVSQNPRHKITKRGQNVTFRCDPISEHNRLYWYRQTLGQGPEFLTYFQNEAQLEKSRLLSDRFSAERPKGSFSTLEIQRTEQGDSAMYLCASSRVRVEGVPETQYFGPGTRLLVL.

This clone has more than one count but fewer than ten. V is TRBV19 and J is TRBJ1-2; TRBD1 matches at 8 bases. The CDR3 has 15 amino acids. Germline-derived CDR1 and CDR2 are LNHDA and SQIVND (reference sequence). The ends lost 1 base at V and 8 bases at J; junction bases unmatched: 9. Here the CDR3 DNA reads TGTGCCAGTAGTATAGTTGCAGGGGGCGCCTGGGGCTACACCTTC. Residues: CASSIVAGGAWGYTF.

The rearrangement uses TRBV28 and TRBJ1-1, with no clear D. Germline values: CDR1 MDHEN, CDR2 SYDVKM. CDR3 length: 13 residues. V dropped 2 bases and J dropped 9 bases, with 13 bases sitting between them. This chain's CDR3 is CASSLEVPRQAFF. The DNA of the CDR3 is TGTGCCAGCAGTTTAGAGGTACCCCGGCAAGCTTTCTTT.

This clone was seen a single time. The chain couples TRBV18 to TRBJ2-1; D not resolved. V was clipped by 6 bases and J by 8 bases, with 14 bases between them. The V gene's germline CDR1 is KGHSH and CDR2 LQKENI. The CDR3 has 13 amino acids. The CDR3 DNA sequence: TGTGCCAGCTCTCCTAAGACTCGCGATGAGCAGTTCTTC. Amino acids: CASSPKTRDEQFF.

This clone was counted only a few times. V and J are TRBV4-1 and TRBJ1-4; D unclear. The germline gives CDR1 MGHRA, CDR2 YSYEKL. CDR3 size: 16 residues. V dropped 0 bases and J dropped 4 bases, with 12 bases sitting between them. CDR3 protein: CASSQEVTAYNEKLFF. For the CDR3, the DNA is TGCGCCAGCAGCCAAGAAGTAACAGCGTATAATGAAAAACTGTTTTTT.

V and J are TRBV2 and TRBJ2-3, with D perhaps matching TRBD1 (5 bases). The V gene's germline CDR1 is SNHLY and CDR2 FYNNEI. Trimming cost V 6 bases and J 0 bases, with 13 bases left between them. The CDR3 extends over 15 amino acids. The CDR3 sequence is CASRRRVSSTDTQYF. For the CDR3, the DNA is TGTGCCAGCAGGCGCAGGGTTTCTAGCACAGATACGCAGTATTTT.

For the CDR3, the DNA is TGTGCCAGCAGTTACTTAGGTGGGGGATATGGCTACACCTTC. It specifies CASSYLGGGYGYTF. The V and J genes are TRBV6-5 and TRBJ1-2; D is perhaps TRBD1 (5 bases). Trimming took off 1 base at V and 5 bases at J, with 11 bases between the two ends. The germline V gene has CDR1 MNHEY and CDR2 SVGAGI. The CDR3 sequence is 14 residues long.

The CDR3 sequence is CASSPGDSNQPQHF. The CDR3 DNA follows: TGCGCCAGCAGCCCGGGGGACAGCAATCAGCCCCAGCATTTT. The rearrangement joins TRBV5-1 to TRBJ1-5, with D perhaps TRBD1 (5 bases). The germline V and J ends were trimmed by 4 bases and 1 base, with 9 bases remaining between them. The germline gives CDR1 SGHRS, CDR2 YFSETQ. This CDR3 comprises 14 residues.

The V gene is TRBV5-1, the J gene TRBJ2-5; a weak D match, TRBD2 (5 bases). This CDR3 spans 13 amino acids. CDR1 and CDR2 from the germline V gene are SGHRS and YFSETQ. V lost 1 base to trimming and J lost 3 bases, with 7 bases between them. CDR3 residues: CASSLQAEETQYF. CDR3 nucleotides: TGCGCCAGCAGCTTGCAAGCGGAAGAGACCCAGTACTTC.

The chain recombines TRBV24-1 with TRBJ2-1; 12 bases fit TRBD2. The CDR3 is 15 amino acids. CDR1 is KGHDR and CDR2 is SFDVKD in the germline V gene. V lost 9 bases and J lost 7; bases outside the gene matches: 9. This chain's CDR3 is CATEASGGGLNEQFF. CDR3 nucleotide sequence: TGTGCCACCGAAGCTAGCGGGGGGGGACTGAATGAGCAGTTCTTC.

The chain links TRBV6-1 to TRBJ2-7; D possibly matches TRBD1 or TRBD2 (6 bases each). The germline CDR1 and CDR2 sequences are MNHNS and SASEGT. The CDR3 covers 19 residues. The ends were cut back, 3 bases at V and 1 base at J, with 25 bases in the middle. CDR3 nucleotide sequence: TGTGCCAGCAGTGATTCTGTGGGGGGCGCTTCTTGGAGGTCCTACGAGCAGTACGTC. It is translated as CASSDSVGGASWRSYEQYV.

This chain joins TRBV28 and TRBJ2-7; D unclear. The V gene's germline CDR1 is MDHEN and CDR2 SYDVKM. V dropped 4 bases and J dropped 5 bases, with 9 bases sitting between them. This CDR3 is built from 12 residues. DNA for the CDR3: TGTGCCAGCAGTTCCCCCCCCCACGAGCAGTACGTC. It codes for CASSSPPHEQYV.

This chain uses TRBV5-1 with TRBJ2-3; 8 nucleotides match TRBD1. Unmatched junction bases numbered 4, after V lost 6 bases and J lost 1 base. CDR3 length: 14 residues. Per germline, CDR1 SGHRS and CDR2 YFSETQ. CDR3 residues: CASIDRGGTDTQYF. The CDR3 coding sequence is TGCGCCAGCATTGACAGGGGCGGCACAGATACGCAGTATTTT.

The chain is built from TRBV5-1 and TRBJ2-3; TRBD1 agrees at 7 bases. V was clipped by 1 base and J by 9 bases; unmatched bases: 5. The CDR3 length is 13 residues. CDR1 and CDR2 (germline): SGHRS, YFSETQ. In DNA form, the CDR3 reads TGCGCCAGCAGCTTGCTTCTACAGGGGACGCAGTATTTT. This codes for CASSLLLQGTQYF.

The rearrangement links TRBV6-1 to TRBJ2-1; D call uncertain. The CDR3 runs 14 residues. Trimming removed 1 base from V and 7 bases from J, with 11 bases in between. CDR1 is MNHNS and CDR2 is SASEGT in the germline V gene. The CDR3: CASSEGLNRNEQFF. CDR3 DNA: TGTGCCAGCAGTGAAGGGCTGAATAGGAATGAGCAGTTCTTC.

This clone occurred a few times. The rearrangement links TRBV2 to TRBJ1-6; no clear D. The V end lost 8 bases, the J end lost 5 bases, and 7 bases lay between the germline ends. CDR1 is SNHLY and CDR2 is FYNNEI in the germline V gene. The CDR3 length is 12 residues. The CDR3 coding sequence is TGTGCCAGCCGACATAATAATTCACCCCTCCACTTT. Protein: CASRHNNSPLHF.

This sequence joins TRBV18 and TRBJ1-2; no definite D call. Germline CDR1 reads KGHSH; CDR2 reads LQKENI. V lost 2 bases to trimming and J lost 2 bases, with 9 bases between them. The CDR3 sequence is 14 residues long. This chain's CDR3 is CASSPAGKNYGYTF. Here the CDR3 DNA reads TGTGCCAGCTCACCAGCCGGCAAAAACTATGGCTACACCTTC.